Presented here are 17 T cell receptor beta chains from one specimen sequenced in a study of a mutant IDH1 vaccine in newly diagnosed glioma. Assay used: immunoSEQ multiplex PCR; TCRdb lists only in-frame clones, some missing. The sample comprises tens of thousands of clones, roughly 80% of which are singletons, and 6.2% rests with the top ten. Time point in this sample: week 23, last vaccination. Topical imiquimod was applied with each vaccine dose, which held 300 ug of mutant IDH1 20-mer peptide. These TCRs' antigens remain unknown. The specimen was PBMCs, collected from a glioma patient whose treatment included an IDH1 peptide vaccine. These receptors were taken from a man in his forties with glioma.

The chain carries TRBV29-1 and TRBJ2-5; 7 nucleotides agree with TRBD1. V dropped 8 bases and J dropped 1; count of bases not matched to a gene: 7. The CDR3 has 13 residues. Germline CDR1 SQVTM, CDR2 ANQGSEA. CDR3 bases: TGCAGCATACTGACAGGGTTCCAAGAGACCCAGTACTTC. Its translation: CSILTGFQETQYF. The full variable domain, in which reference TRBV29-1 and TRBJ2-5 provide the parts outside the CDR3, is SAVISQKPSRDICQRGTSLTIQCQVDSQVTMMFWYRQQPGQSLTLIATANQGSEATYESGFVIDKFPISRPNLTFSTLTVSNMSPEDSSIYLCSILTGFQETQYFGPGTRLLVL.

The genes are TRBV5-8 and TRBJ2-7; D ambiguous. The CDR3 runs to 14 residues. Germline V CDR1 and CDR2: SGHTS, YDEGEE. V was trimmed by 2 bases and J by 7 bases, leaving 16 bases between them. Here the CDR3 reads CASSLSPLLREQYF. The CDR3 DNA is TGTGCCAGCAGCTTAAGCCCGTTGCTTAGGGAGCAGTACTTC.

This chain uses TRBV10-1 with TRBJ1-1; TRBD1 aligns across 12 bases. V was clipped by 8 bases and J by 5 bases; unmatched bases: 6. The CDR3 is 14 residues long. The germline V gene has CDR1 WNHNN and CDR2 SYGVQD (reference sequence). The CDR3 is CASGTGGGRTEAFF. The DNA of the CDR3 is TGCGCCAGCGGGACAGGGGGCGGTCGGACTGAAGCTTTCTTT.

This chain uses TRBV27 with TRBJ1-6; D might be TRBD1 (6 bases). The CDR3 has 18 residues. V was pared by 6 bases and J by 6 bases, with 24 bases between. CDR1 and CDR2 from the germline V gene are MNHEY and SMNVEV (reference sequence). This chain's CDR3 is CASRPRGRVYTSNSPLHF. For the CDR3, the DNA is TGTGCCAGCAGACCGCGGGGGCGGGTATACACGTCTAATTCACCCCTCCACTTT.

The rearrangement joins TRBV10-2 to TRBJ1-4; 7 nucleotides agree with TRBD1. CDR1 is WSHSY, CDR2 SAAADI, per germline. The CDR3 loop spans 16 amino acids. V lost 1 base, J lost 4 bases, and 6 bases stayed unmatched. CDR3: CASSELQGSLNEKLFF. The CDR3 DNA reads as TGCGCCAGCAGTGAGTTACAGGGGAGCCTTAATGAAAAACTGTTTTTT.

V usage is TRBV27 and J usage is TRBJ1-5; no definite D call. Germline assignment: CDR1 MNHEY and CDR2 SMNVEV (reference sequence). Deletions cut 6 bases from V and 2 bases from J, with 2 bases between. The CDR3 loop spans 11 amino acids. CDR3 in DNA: TGTGCCAGCAGGGGCAATCAGCCCCAGCATTTT. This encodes CASRGNQPQHF.

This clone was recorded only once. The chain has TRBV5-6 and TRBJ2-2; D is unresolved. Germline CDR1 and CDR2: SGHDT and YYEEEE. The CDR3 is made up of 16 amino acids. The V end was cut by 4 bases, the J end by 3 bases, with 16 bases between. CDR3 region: CASSQPPGRYTGELFF. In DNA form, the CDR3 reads TGTGCCAGCAGCCAGCCCCCAGGACGGTACACCGGGGAGCTGTTTTTT.

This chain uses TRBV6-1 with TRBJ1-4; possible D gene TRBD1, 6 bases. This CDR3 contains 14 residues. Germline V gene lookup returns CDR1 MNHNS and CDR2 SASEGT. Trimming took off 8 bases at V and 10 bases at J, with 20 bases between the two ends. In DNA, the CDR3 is TGTGCCAGCGGGCCCGGAACAGGGTACGGAAAACTGTTTTTT. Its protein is CASGPGTGYGKLFF.

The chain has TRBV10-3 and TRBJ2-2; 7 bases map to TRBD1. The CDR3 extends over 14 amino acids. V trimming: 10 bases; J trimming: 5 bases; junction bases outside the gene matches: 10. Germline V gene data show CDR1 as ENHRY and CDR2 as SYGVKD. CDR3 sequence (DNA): TGTGCCACCAGACAGGGCCCGGAGACCGGGGAGCTGTTTTTT. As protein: CATRQGPETGELFF.

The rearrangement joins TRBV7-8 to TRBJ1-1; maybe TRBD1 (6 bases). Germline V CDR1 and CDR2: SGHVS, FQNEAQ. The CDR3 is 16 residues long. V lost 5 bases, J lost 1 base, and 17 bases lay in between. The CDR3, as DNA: TGTGCCAGCAGCCCACAGCTTTTCAGGGGGAACACTGAAGCTTTCTTT. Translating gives CASSPQLFRGNTEAFF.

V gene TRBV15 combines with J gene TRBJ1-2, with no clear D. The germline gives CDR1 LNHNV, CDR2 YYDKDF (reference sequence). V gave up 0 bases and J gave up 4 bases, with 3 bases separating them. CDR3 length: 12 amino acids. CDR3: CATSREGYGYTF. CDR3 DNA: TGTGCCACCAGCAGAGAGGGCTATGGCTACACCTTC.

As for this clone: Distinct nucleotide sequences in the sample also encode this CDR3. Here the CDR3 DNA reads TGTGCCAGCAGTCCCACCGGGGACTATGGCTACACCTTC. Amino acids: CASSPTGDYGYTF. The chain is built from TRBV6-6 and TRBJ1-2; no clear D. This CDR3 region has 13 residues. The V gene lost 5 bases and the J gene lost 3 bases, with 10 bases spanning the gap. CDR1 and CDR2 (germline): MNHNY, SVGAGI (reference sequence).

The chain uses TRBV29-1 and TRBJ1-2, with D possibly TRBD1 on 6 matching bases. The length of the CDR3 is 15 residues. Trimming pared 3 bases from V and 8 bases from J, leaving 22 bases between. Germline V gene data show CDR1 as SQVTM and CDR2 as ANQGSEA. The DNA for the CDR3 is TGCAGCGTTGATGGGGCAGGGGAAAGGTTGTGGGGCTACACCTTC. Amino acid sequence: CSVDGAGERLWGYTF.

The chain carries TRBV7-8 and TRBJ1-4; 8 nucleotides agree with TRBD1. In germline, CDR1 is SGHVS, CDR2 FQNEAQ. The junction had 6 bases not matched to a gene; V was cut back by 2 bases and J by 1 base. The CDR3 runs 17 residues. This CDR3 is CASSLYDRGGTNEKLFF. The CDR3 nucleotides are TGTGCCAGCAGCTTATATGACAGGGGAGGAACTAATGAAAAACTGTTTTTT.

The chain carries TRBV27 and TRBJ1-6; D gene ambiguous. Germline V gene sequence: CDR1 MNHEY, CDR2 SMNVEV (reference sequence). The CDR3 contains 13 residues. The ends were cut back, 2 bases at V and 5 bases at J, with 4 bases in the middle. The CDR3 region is CASSLRHNSPLHF. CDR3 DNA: TGTGCCAGCAGTTTACGACATAATTCACCCCTCCACTTT.

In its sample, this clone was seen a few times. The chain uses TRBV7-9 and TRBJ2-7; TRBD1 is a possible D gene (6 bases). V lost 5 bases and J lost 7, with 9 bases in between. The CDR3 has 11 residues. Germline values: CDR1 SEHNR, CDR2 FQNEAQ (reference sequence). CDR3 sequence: CASSERGEQYF. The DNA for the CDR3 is TGTGCCAGCAGCGAGAGGGGGGAGCAGTACTTC.

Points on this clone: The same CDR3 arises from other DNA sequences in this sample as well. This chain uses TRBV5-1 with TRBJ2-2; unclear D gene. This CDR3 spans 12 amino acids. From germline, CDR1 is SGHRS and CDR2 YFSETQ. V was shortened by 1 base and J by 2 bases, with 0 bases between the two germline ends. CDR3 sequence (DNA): TGCGCCAGCAGCTTGAACACCGGGGAGCTGTTTTTT. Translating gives CASSLNTGELFF.